This T cell receptor beta chain was captured in a study of T-cell memory formation after mild COVID-19. The overall study: TCR clusters largely stayed donor specific. General observations from the study: CD4+ contracting clones lay mainly in CM and EM, CD8+ ones in EMRA.

A remark on this clonotype: Its matching antigen is unknown.

Trimming pared 2 bases from V and 4 bases from J, leaving 15 bases between. Germline V CDR1 and CDR2: MNHNS, SASEGT. The CDR3 sequence is 17 residues long. Sample barcodes and UMIs were carried by the TCR alpha and TCR beta cDNA libraries that 5'RACE generated with constant-segment primers. TCRdb fed the 5' RACE reads into MiXCR, producing one record per CDR3 protein. Of 190,000 or so distinct CDR3 sequences listed, 27% are singletons. This receptor was taken from an adult woman who had mild COVID-19 (a few samples of this study predate the infection). Cell type and time point are not known. Sequencing used PBMCs or a T cell subset sorted from them (not recorded which). This sequence joins TRBV6-1 and TRBJ2-6; D is ambiguous. The CDR3 sequence: CASSELDAGVGANVLTF. CDR3 sequence (DNA): TGTGCCAGCAGTGAACTGGATGCAGGAGTAGGGGCCAACGTCCTGACTTTC.